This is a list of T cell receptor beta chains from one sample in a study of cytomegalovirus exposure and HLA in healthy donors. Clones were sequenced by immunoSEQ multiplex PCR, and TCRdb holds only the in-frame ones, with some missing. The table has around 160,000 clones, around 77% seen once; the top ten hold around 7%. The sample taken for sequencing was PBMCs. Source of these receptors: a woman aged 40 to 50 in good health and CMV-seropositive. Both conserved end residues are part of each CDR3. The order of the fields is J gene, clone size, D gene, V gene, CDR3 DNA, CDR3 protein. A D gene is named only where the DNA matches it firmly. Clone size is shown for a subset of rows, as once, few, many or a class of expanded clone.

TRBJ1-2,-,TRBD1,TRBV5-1,TGCGCCAGCAGCTTGGCCGGGACAGACCTCTATGGCTACACCTTC,CASSLAGTDLYGYTF
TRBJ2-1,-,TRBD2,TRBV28,TGTGCCAGCAGTTTATCCGGACTAGCCAATGAGCAGTTCTTC,CASSLSGLANEQFF
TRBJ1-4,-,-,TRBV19,TGTGCCAGTAGCCATCAAACTGCAACTAATGAAAAACTGTTTTTT,CASSHQTATNEKLFF
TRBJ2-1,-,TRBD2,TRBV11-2,TGTGCCAGCAGCTTACTAGCGGGGGTAGGGAATGAGCAGTTCTTC,CASSLLAGVGNEQFF
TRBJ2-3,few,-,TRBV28,TGTGCCAGCAGTTTATTCTCGGGGGACACAGATACGCAGTATTTT,CASSLFSGDTDTQYF
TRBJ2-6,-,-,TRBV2,TGTGCCAGCAGCCCGGAAGGCGGCTCTGGGGCCAACGTCCTGACTTTC,CASSPEGGSGANVLTF
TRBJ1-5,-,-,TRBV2,TGTGCCAGCAGTGAGGGTCGGGGTCAGCCCCAGCATTTT,CASSEGRGQPQHF
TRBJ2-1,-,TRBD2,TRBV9,TGTGCCAGCAGCTCACTAGCGGGGGGGCGGGTTGAGCAGTTCTTC,CASSSLAGGRVEQFF
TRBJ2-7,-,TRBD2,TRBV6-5,TGTGCCAGGTTGACTAGCGGGGGCCCCTACGAGCAGTACTTC,CARLTSGGPYEQYF
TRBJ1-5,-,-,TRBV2,TGTGCCAGCAGGTTAGAGGGTGGGAGCAATCAGCCCCAGCATTTT,CASRLEGGSNQPQHF
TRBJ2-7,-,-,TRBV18,TGTGCCAGCTCACCTAGGACAGACCCCTACGAGCAGTACTTC,CASSPRTDPYEQYF
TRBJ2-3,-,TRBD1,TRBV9,TGTGCCAGCAGCGTAGACGGGACAGGGTCAGATACGCAGTATTTT,CASSVDGTGSDTQYF
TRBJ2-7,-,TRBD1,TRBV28,TGTGCCAGCAGTTCCCCCGGGACAGGGCTCTACGAGCAGTACTTC,CASSSPGTGLYEQYF
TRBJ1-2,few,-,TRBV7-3,TGTGCCAGCAGCCCGACACAGGTTAACTATGGCTACACCTTC,CASSPTQVNYGYTF
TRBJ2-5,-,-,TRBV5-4,TGTGCCAGCAGCTCCCCCAGTACTGCTGAGGAGCAGTACTTC,CASSSPSTAEEQYF
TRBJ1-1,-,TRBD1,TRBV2,TGTGCCAGCAGAGACAGGGTTCTAAACACTGAAGCTTTCTTT,CASRDRVLNTEAFF
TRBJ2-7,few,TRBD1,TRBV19,TGTGCCAGTAGTATAGTGCATTCGGGACAGGGGGCCTACGAGCAGTACTTC,CASSIVHSGQGAYEQYF
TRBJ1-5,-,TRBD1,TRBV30,TGTGCCTGGAGCACCGGACAGGGTCTCGATCAGCCCCAGCATTTT,CAWSTGQGLDQPQHF
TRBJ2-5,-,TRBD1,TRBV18,TGTGCCAGCTCACCATCAGGGGGCGAGACCCAGTACTTC,CASSPSGGETQYF
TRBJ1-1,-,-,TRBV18,TGTGCCAGCTCAGCATACAGGCTTTCAATGAACACTGAAGCTTTCTTT,CASSAYRLSMNTEAFF
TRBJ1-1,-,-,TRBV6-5,TGTGCCAGCAAAAGACAGAACACTGAAGCTTTCTTT,CASKRQNTEAFF
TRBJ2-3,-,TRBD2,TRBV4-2,TGTGCCAGCAGCCAAGAAGCTGGGCGCGGGGGTTCAGATACGCAGTATTTT,CASSQEAGRGGSDTQYF
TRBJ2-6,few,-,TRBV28,TGTGCCAGCAGTTTAAGAGGTCCAGGGTCCGGGGCCAACGTCCTGACTTTC,CASSLRGPGSGANVLTF
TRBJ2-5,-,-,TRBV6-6,TGTGCCAGTAGTTACTCGTTTGGGGGGGCAGAGACCCAGTACTTC,CASSYSFGGAETQYF
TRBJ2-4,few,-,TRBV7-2,TGTGCCAGCAGCTTAGATTTAATGACTAGTGGAGCCAAAAACATTCAGTACTTC,CASSLDLMTSGAKNIQYF
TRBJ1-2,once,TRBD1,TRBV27,TGTGCCAGCAGTTTACAGGGGGCGGCTAACTATGGCTACACCTTC,CASSLQGAANYGYTF
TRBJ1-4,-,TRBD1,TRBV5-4,TGTGCCAGCAGCTCCGCCGGGACAGTTAATGAAAAACTGTTTTTT,CASSSAGTVNEKLFF
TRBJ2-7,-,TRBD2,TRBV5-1,TGCGCCAGCAGCTCGGGGGGCTACGAGCAGTACTTC,CASSSGGYEQYF
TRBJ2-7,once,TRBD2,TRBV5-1,TGCGCCAGCAGCCCCCCTGCGGCGGGGGGACCGACCTACGAGCAGTACTTC,CASSPPAAGGPTYEQYF
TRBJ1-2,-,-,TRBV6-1,TGTGCCAGCGGAAGTGCGGTGGGCTACACCTTC,CASGSAVGYTF
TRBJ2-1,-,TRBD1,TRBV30,TGTGCCGTGGAACAGGGGGTCAACTACAATGAGCAGTTCTTC,CAVEQGVNYNEQFF
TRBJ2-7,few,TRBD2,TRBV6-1,TGTGCCAGCAGTGGGGAGGGAATATCCTACGAGCAGTACTTC,CASSGEGISYEQYF
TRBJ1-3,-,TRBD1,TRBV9,TGTGCCAGCAGCTCGACAGGGGGAACTGGAAACACCATATATTTT,CASSSTGGTGNTIYF
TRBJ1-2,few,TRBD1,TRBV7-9,TGTGCCACTTCAGACAGGGCGAATGGCTACACCTTC,CATSDRANGYTF
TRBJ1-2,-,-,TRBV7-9,TGTGCCAGCAGCCAAACTTCGTATGGCTACACCTTC,CASSQTSYGYTF
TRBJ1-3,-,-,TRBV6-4,TGTGCCAGCAGCCCCGGGGGCTCTGGAAACACCATATATTTT,CASSPGGSGNTIYF
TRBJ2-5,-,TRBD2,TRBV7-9,TGTGCCAGCAGCCAGACTAGCGGGGTGGAGACCCAGTACTTC,CASSQTSGVETQYF
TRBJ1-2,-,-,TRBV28,TGTGCCAGCAGTCGAACAGGGTCGACTTACTATGGCTACACCTTC,CASSRTGSTYYGYTF
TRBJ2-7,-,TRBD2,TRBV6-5,TGTGCCAGCAGTGTAGCGGGGGGTGCTTACGAGCAGTACTTC,CASSVAGGAYEQYF
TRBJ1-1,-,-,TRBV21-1,TGTGCCAGCAGCATCCCATTCTGGGACACAGGGAACACTGAAGCTTTCTTT,CASSIPFWDTGNTEAFF
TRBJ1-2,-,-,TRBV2,TGTGCCAGCAGGGAGGCCACAGGGACGAACTATGGCTACACCTTC,CASREATGTNYGYTF
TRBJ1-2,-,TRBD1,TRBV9,TGTGCCAGCAGCGCCGCCGGGGACAGCAATATCTATGGCTACACCTTC,CASSAAGDSNIYGYTF
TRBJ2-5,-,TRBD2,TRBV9,TGTGCCAGTTCAGACGGGGGGGCAGGTGAGACCCAGTACTTC,CASSDGGAGETQYF
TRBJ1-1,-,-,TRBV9,TGTGCCAGCAGTGGGGGCATGAACACTGAAGCTTTCTTT,CASSGGMNTEAFF
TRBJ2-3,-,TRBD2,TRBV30,TGTGCCTGTCAAACTGCGGGAGGCGATACGCAGTATTTT,CACQTAGGDTQYF
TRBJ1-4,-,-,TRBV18,TGTGCCAGCTCACCACCCCGGAGCACGGGGGAAGATGAAAAACTGTTTTTT,CASSPPRSTGEDEKLFF
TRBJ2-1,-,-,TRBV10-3,TGTGCCATCAGTGAGGGGGCGAGCTCCTACAATGAGCAGTTCTTC,CAISEGASSYNEQFF
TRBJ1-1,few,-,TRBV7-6,TGTGCCAGCAGCACCACGACAGGGAACACTGAAGCTTTCTTT,CASSTTTGNTEAFF
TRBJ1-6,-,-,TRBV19,TGTGCCAGTAGGAACTACCCCACCTATAATTCACCCCTCCACTTT,CASRNYPTYNSPLHF
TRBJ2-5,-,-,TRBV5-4,TGTGCCAGCAGCTCCTACGGGGGAAACCAAGAGACCCAGTACTTC,CASSSYGGNQETQYF
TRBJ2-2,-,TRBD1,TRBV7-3,TGTGCCAGCAGCTTGGGGGACAGGGGGTGTACCGGGGAGCTGTTTTTT,CASSLGDRGCTGELFF
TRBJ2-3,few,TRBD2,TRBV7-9,TGTGCCCTCGGACTAGCGGGGGGGAGCACAGATACGCAGTATTTT,CALGLAGGSTDTQYF
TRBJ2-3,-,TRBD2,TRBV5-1,TGCGCCAGCGGCTTGGGGGGGGTGCAAGAAGATACGCAGTATTTT,CASGLGGVQEDTQYF
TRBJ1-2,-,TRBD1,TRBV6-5,TGTGCCAGCAGTAACTTCCGACAGGGTAGCTATGGCTACACCTTC,CASSNFRQGSYGYTF
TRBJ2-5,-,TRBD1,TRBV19,TGTGCCAGTAGTATGGGGGACAGGTCCTGGGGGGAGACCCAGTACTTC,CASSMGDRSWGETQYF
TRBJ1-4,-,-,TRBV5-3,TGTGCCAGAAGTATACGCGGGGCCGGGGCCGCTAATGAAAAACTGTTTTTT,CARSIRGAGAANEKLFF
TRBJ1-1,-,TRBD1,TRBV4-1,TGCGCCAGCAGCCAAGTAGGACAGGGGGTCACTGAAGCTTTCTTT,CASSQVGQGVTEAFF
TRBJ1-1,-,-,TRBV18,TGTGCCAGCTCAGAACAGGATTTCACTGAAGCTTTCTTT,CASSEQDFTEAFF
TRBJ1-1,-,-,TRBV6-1,TGTGCCAGCAGTAAAGGACGGGACACTGAAGCTTTCTTT,CASSKGRDTEAFF
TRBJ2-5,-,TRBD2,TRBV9,TGTGCCAGCAGCGTAGGGATCAGGGTAGCGGGGGGATTCCAAGAGACCCAGTACTTC,CASSVGIRVAGGFQETQYF